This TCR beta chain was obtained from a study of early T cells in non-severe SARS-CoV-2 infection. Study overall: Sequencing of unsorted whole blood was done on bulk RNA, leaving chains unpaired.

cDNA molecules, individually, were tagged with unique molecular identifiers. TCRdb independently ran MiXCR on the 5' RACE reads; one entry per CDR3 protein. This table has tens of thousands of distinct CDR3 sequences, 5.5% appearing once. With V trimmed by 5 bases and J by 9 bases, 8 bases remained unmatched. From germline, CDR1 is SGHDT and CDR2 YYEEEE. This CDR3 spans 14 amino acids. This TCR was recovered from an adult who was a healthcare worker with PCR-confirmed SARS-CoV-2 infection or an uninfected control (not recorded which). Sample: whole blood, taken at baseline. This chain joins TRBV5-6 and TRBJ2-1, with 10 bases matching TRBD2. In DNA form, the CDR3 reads TGTGCCAGCAGAGGGCTAGCGGGAGAGGGTGAGCAGTTCTTC. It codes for CASRGLAGEGEQFF. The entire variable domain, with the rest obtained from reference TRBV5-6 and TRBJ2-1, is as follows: DAGVTQSPTHLIKTRGQQVTLRCSPKSGHDTVSWYQQALGQGPQFIFQYYEEEERQRGNFPDRFSGHQFPNYSSELNVNALLLGDSALYLCASRGLAGEGEQFFGPGTRLTVL.